One sample yielded the 28 T cell receptor beta chains listed below, sequenced in a study of circulating and synovial CD4+ cells in juvenile arthritis. TCRdb's copy holds only in-frame clones and misses some; the assay was immunoSEQ multiplex PCR. The data show 32,000 or so clones, 90% to 95% seen once. Sequencing used CD4+ T cells from blood. The source is a human donor with juvenile idiopathic arthritis.

The CDR3: CASSRGTSGRRGLEQYF. CDR3 coding DNA: TGTGCCAGCAGTCGCGGGACTAGCGGGAGGAGGGGCCTCGAGCAGTACTTC. The chain links TRBV27 to TRBJ2-7; 15 positions agree with TRBD2. CDR1 and CDR2 (germline): MNHEY, SMNVEV (reference sequence). The trim removed 5 bases at V and 6 bases at J, leaving 11 bases unmatched. This CDR3 contains 17 residues.

This chain joins TRBV5-5 and TRBJ1-3, with TRBD1 as a possible D gene (6 bases). Trimming left V 8 bases short and J 3 bases short, with 18 bases between. Germline loops: CDR1 SGHKS, CDR2 YYEKEE (reference sequence). The CDR3 length is 15 residues. In nucleotides, the CDR3 is TGTGCCAGACTCATCGCGACAGGCGGTGGAAACACCATATATTTT. It is translated as CARLIATGGGNTIYF. Looking up the rest from reference TRBV5-5 and TRBJ1-3 gives the full variable domain: DAGVTQSPTHLIKTRGQQVTLRCSPISGHKSVSWYQQVLGQGPQFIFQYYEKEERGRGNFPDRFSARQFPNYSSELNVNALLLGDSALYLCARLIATGGGNTIYFGEGSWLTVV.

The chain employs TRBV18 and TRBJ2-7, with 9 bases identical to TRBD1. V lost 4 bases, J lost 6 bases, and 13 bases stayed unmatched. Per germline, CDR1 KGHSH and CDR2 LQKENI. There are 16 residues in the CDR3. This CDR3 is CASSRYSTGGPFEQYF. In DNA form, the CDR3 reads TGTGCCAGCTCACGTTACTCAACAGGGGGCCCTTTCGAGCAGTACTTC.

The V and J genes are TRBV6-1 and TRBJ1-1, with a possible D match to TRBD1 (6 bases). CDR3 size: 13 residues. V gave up 2 bases and J gave up 5 bases, with 9 bases separating them. Germline values: CDR1 MNHNS, CDR2 SASEGT. The CDR3: CASSELRGTEAFF. The CDR3 coding sequence is TGTGCCAGCAGTGAACTCAGGGGAACTGAAGCTTTCTTT.

CDR3 bases: TGTGCCAGCAGCTTTTGGCAAGCGGGACGGTACCCTGGGGCCAACGTCCTGACTTTC. Amino acid sequence: CASSFWQAGRYPGANVLTF. The chain employs TRBV7-9 and TRBJ2-6, with 7 positions matching TRBD2. This CDR3 is 19 amino acids long. The V gene's germline CDR1 is SEHNR and CDR2 FQNEAQ (reference sequence). The ends lost 3 bases at V and 2 bases at J; junction bases unmatched: 13.

This rearrangement joins TRBV10-3 to TRBJ2-5; 7 bases map to TRBD2. Germline CDR1 ENHRY, CDR2 SYGVKD. The CDR3 contains 15 residues. J was trimmed by 6 bases and V by 2 bases; bases with no gene match: 9. The CDR3: CAISESGALGQTQYF. The CDR3 nucleotides read TGTGCCATCAGTGAGAGCGGGGCCCTGGGACAGACCCAGTACTTC.

The chain carries TRBV5-1 and TRBJ2-1, with a weak D call TRBD1 (5 bases). Germline CDR1 SGHRS, CDR2 YFSETQ. Trimming removed 0 bases at V and 6 bases at J, with 16 bases between. The CDR3 length is 16 residues. This CDR3 reads CASSLAGRESGNEQFF. CDR3 bases: TGCGCCAGCAGCTTGGCGGGCAGGGAATCGGGCAATGAGCAGTTCTTC.

The gene calls are TRBV7-2 and TRBJ2-7; 10 positions agree with TRBD2. This CDR3 has 15 amino acids. The V gene's germline CDR1 is SGHTA and CDR2 FQGNSA. V was pared by 5 bases and J by 3 bases, with 7 bases of the junction left unmatched. The CDR3 sequence is CASSDQRGGLYEQYF. The CDR3 coding sequence is TGTGCCAGCAGCGACCAGCGGGGGGGCCTCTACGAGCAGTACTTC.

V gene TRBV19 combines with J gene TRBJ1-5, with unresolved D. The CDR3 is 15 residues long. V was clipped by 5 bases and J by 7 bases, with 18 bases between them. CDR1 LNHDA and CDR2 SQIVND come from the germline V gene (reference sequence). The CDR3, as DNA: TGTGCCAGTAGTGCCCTCTCGAAGTCGCGGCAGCCCCAGCATTTT. Translation gives CASSALSKSRQPQHF.

The chain recombines TRBV2 with TRBJ1-1; 9 nucleotides align to TRBD1. V gave up 4 bases and J gave up 0 bases; unmatched junction bases: 9. The CDR3 extends over 17 amino acids. Germline CDR1 reads SNHLY; CDR2 reads FYNNEI. CDR3 protein: CASSGGTGSKLNTEAFF. The CDR3, as DNA: TGTGCCAGCAGTGGCGGGACAGGGAGTAAGTTGAACACTGAAGCTTTCTTT.

This sequence joins TRBV28 and TRBJ2-7; D might be TRBD2 (6 bases). The germline V and J ends were trimmed by 3 bases and 4 bases, with 10 bases remaining between them. This CDR3 has 13 amino acids. CDR1 is MDHEN and CDR2 is SYDVKM in the germline V gene. In DNA, the CDR3 is TGTGCCAGCAGTTTGTGGGGGGAATACGAGCAGTACTTC. Protein sequence: CASSLWGEYEQYF.

The rearrangement links TRBV9 to TRBJ2-1; unclear D gene. The CDR3 covers 13 residues. V lost 4 bases, J lost 14 bases, and 19 bases lay in between. Germline V CDR1 and CDR2: SGDLS, YYNGEE. The CDR3 spells CASSLTSSSFEFF. The CDR3 bases are TGTGCCAGCAGCCTAACCTCCTCCTCGTTTGAGTTCTTC.

The DNA for the CDR3 is TGTGCCAGCAGCTTAATGGCTTCCACCCTCTCTGGAAACACCATATATTTT. Translation: CASSLMASTLSGNTIYF. This chain links TRBV7-2 with TRBJ1-3; no firm D call. This CDR3 comprises 17 residues. The V end lost 2 bases, the J end lost 0 bases, and 14 bases lay between the germline ends. Germline assignment: CDR1 SGHTA and CDR2 FQGNSA.

The rearrangement uses TRBV19 and TRBJ1-5, with D tentatively TRBD1 (5 bases). Between the trimmed V and J ends, which lost 3 bases and 4 bases, there was a span of 16 bases. The CDR3 sequence is 16 residues long. Germline loops: CDR1 LNHDA, CDR2 SQIVND (reference sequence). CDR3 sequence reads: CASSIPWEGPNQPQHF. CDR3 coding DNA: TGTGCCAGTAGTATTCCTTGGGAGGGACCGAATCAGCCCCAGCATTTT.

The chain combines TRBV28 with TRBJ1-6; 11 bases align to TRBD1. The CDR3 runs to 16 residues. Trimming at V came to 3 bases and at J to 6 bases, leaving 4 bases not matched to a gene. Looked up from germline, CDR1 is MDHEN and CDR2 is SYDVKM. CDR3 nucleotide sequence: TGTGCCAGCAGTTTTTCCGGGACAGGGGGTAATTCACCCCTCCACTTT. It is translated as CASSFSGTGGNSPLHF.

V and J are TRBV4-3 and TRBJ2-3, with 7 bases identical to TRBD2. The CDR3 spans 16 residues. Germline CDR1 and CDR2: LGHNA and YSLEER. The trim removed 0 bases at V and 5 bases at J, leaving 8 bases unmatched. CDR3 coding DNA: TGCGCCAGCAGCCAAGAGCTGCCAGGGAGGGAAGATACGCAGTATTTT. Protein product: CASSQELPGREDTQYF.

This clone was seen once. CDR3 region: CASSLPQRATYEQYF. CDR3 bases: TGTGCCAGCAGTTTACCCCAGCGGGCCACCTACGAGCAGTACTTC. The chain couples TRBV28 to TRBJ2-7; D perhaps matches TRBD2 (6 bases). Germline values: CDR1 MDHEN, CDR2 SYDVKM. CDR3 size: 15 residues. V was pared by 2 bases and J by 2 bases, with 13 bases between.

The DNA of the CDR3 is TGTGCCAGTACCACACCGGGACTAGCTCTGTTCTTC. This encodes CASTTPGLALFF. The J gene is TRBJ2-1, the V gene TRBV19; 9 bases are a match to TRBD2. The V and J ends lost 7 bases and 15 bases, in that order; junction bases with no gene match: 10. The CDR3 extends over 12 amino acids. Germline-derived CDR1 and CDR2 are LNHDA and SQIVND (reference sequence).

The chain employs TRBV19 and TRBJ2-3; 7 bases are shared with TRBD2. The CDR3 loop spans 13 amino acids. V shed 10 bases and J 0 bases; nucleotides not matched to a gene: 4. Germline values: CDR1 LNHDA, CDR2 SQIVND (reference sequence). CDR3 sequence reads: CATASGSTDTQYF. Here the CDR3 DNA reads TGTGCCACCGCTAGCGGTAGCACAGATACGCAGTATTTT.

The gene calls are TRBV11-2 and TRBJ2-7; 13 positions agree with TRBD2. The trim removed 4 bases at V and 3 bases at J, leaving 9 bases unmatched. This CDR3 is 17 amino acids long. Looked up from germline, CDR1 is SGHAT and CDR2 is FQNNGV. CDR3 DNA sequence: TGTGCCAGCAGCTCCGGGACTAGCGGGAAAGAACTCTACGAGCAGTACTTC. This encodes CASSSGTSGKELYEQYF.

The chain links TRBV11-3 to TRBJ2-3, with 7 bases identical to TRBD2. The germline V gene has CDR1 SGHNT and CDR2 YENEEA. J gave up 6 bases and V 0 bases, and 6 bases lay outside the gene matches. The CDR3 totals 15 residues. CDR3 residues: CASSLDAGAGDTQYF. In DNA form, the CDR3 reads TGTGCCAGCAGCTTAGATGCGGGAGCTGGGGATACGCAGTATTTT.

This sequence joins TRBV25-1 and TRBJ1-5; a possible D gene is TRBD1 (6 bases). Germline V gene data show CDR1 as MGHDK and CDR2 as SYGVNS. The CDR3 is 14 amino acids. Trimming cost V 6 bases and J 7 bases, with 16 bases left between them. The CDR3 spells CASRSTGSGQPQHF. CDR3 DNA: TGTGCCAGCAGGAGCACAGGGTCAGGACAGCCCCAGCATTTT.

On this clone itself: Germline is not matched at one junction end, which may reflect a read error. Other DNA sequences in the sample encode the same CDR3. The chain carries TRBV19 and TRBJ2-5; D remains ambiguous. The CDR3 sequence is 12 residues long. CDR1 is LNHDA, CDR2 SQIVND, per germline (reference sequence). The CDR3 region has the DNA TGTGCCAGTAGTATCGGCGGAGAGACTCAGTACTTC. This gives the protein CASSIGGETQYF.

The rearrangement joins TRBV19 to TRBJ1-2; D gene ambiguous. Per germline, CDR1 LNHDA and CDR2 SQIVND (reference sequence). This CDR3 comprises 11 residues. V shed 2 bases and J shed 7 bases, with 5 bases lying between them. In nucleotides, the CDR3 is TGTGCCAGTAGTATACGGGGTGGCTACACCTTC. Encoded protein: CASSIRGGYTF.

The genes are TRBV27 and TRBJ1-1; D is uncertain. CDR1 MNHEY and CDR2 SMNVEV come from the germline V gene (reference sequence). The CDR3 consists of 15 residues. Deletions cut 4 bases from V and 4 bases from J, with 16 bases between. The CDR3: CASSSLWREGTEAFF. CDR3 bases: TGTGCCAGCAGTTCCCTCTGGAGGGAAGGCACTGAAGCTTTCTTT.

V and J are TRBV4-1 and TRBJ1-5, with D perhaps TRBD1 (5 bases). The CDR3 extends over 16 amino acids. CDR1 and CDR2 (germline): MGHRA, YSYEKL. Between the trimmed V and J ends, which lost 0 bases and 5 bases, there was a span of 14 bases. As DNA, the CDR3 is TGCGCCAGCAGCCAAGATAATGCGGTGGGGCATCAGCCCCAGCATTTT. Its protein product is CASSQDNAVGHQPQHF.

V and J are TRBV28 and TRBJ1-1; 11 bases align to TRBD1. CDR1 MDHEN and CDR2 SYDVKM come from the germline V gene. CDR3 length: 15 amino acids. Trimming removed 4 bases from V and 3 bases from J; junction bases left unmatched: 4. The chain's CDR3 is CASSYGDRGDTEAFF. The DNA for the CDR3 is TGTGCCAGCAGTTACGGGGACAGGGGGGACACTGAAGCTTTCTTT.

The chain carries TRBV4-2 and TRBJ1-3, with D possibly being TRBD1 (5 bases). Per the germline V gene, CDR1 is LGHNA and CDR2 is YNFKEQ. This CDR3 region has 17 residues. Trimming removed 0 bases at V and 0 bases at J, with 12 bases between. Here the CDR3 DNA reads TGTGCCAGCAGCCAAGATACGGGGACTCTCTCTGGAAACACCATATATTTT. It translates to CASSQDTGTLSGNTIYF.